This T cell receptor beta chain is from a study of T-cell memory formation after mild COVID-19. Whole-study results and caveats: Contracting clones from day 15 to 85 had balanced CD4/CD8; later expanders favoured CD4+.

Each CDR3 protein gets one entry after TCRdb re-called the 5' RACE reads with MiXCR. The data contain hundreds of thousands of distinct CDR3 sequences, just under 20% of them seen just once; the ten biggest clones take up under 25%. This clonotype has more than one count but fewer than ten. Antigen unknown. V was shortened by 6 bases and J by 0 bases, with 11 bases between the two germline ends. The CDR3 has 15 residues. The germline V gene encodes CDR1 KGHSH and CDR2 LQKENI. The chain recombines TRBV18 with TRBJ2-2, with D unresolved. The clonotype originates from a man between 18 and 35 years old who had mild COVID-19 (a few samples of this study predate the infection). Cell type and time point are not known. Sequencing used PBMCs or a T cell subset sorted from them (not recorded which). The CDR3 sequence: CASSLSDSNTGELFF. CDR3 nucleotide sequence: TGTGCCAGCTCTCTCTCTGACTCGAACACCGGGGAGCTGTTTTTT.